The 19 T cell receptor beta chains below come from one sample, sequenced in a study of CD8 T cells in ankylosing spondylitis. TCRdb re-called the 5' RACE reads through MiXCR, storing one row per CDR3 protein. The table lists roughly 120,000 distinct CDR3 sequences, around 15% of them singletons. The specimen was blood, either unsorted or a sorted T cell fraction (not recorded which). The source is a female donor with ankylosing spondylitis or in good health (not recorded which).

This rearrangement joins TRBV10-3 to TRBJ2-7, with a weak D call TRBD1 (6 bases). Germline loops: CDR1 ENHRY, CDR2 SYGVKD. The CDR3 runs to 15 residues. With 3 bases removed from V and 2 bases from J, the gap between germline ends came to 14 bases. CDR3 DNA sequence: TGTGCCATCAGTGACATTCAGGGGCGAGCCTACGAGCAGTACTTC. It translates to CAISDIQGRAYEQYF.

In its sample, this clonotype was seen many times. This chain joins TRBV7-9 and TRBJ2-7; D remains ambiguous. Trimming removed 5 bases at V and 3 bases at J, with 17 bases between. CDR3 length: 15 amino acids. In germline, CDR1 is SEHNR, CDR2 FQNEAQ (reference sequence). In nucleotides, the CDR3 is TGTGCCAGCAGCCGTGAAAGCGACTGGAGCTACGAGCAGTACTTC. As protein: CASSRESDWSYEQYF.

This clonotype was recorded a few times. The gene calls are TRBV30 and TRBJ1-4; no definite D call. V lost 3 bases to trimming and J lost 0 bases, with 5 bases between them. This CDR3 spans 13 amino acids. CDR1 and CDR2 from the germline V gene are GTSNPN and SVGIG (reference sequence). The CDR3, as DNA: TGTGCCTGGAGAACAACAACTAATGAAAAACTGTTTTTT. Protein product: CAWRTTTNEKLFF.

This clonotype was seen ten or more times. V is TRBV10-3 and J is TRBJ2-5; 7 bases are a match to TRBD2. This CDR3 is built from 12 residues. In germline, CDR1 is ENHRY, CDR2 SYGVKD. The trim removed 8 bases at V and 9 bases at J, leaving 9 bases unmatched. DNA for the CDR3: TGTGCCATCCAAAGCCTCGCGGGGGCCCAGTACTTC. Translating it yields CAIQSLAGAQYF.

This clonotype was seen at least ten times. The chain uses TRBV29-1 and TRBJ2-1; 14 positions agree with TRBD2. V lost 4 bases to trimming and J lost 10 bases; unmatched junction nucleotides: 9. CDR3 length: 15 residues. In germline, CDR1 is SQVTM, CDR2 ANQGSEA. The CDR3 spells CSVGIGTSGRGEQFF. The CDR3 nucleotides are TGCAGCGTTGGAATTGGGACTAGCGGGAGAGGGGAGCAGTTCTTC.

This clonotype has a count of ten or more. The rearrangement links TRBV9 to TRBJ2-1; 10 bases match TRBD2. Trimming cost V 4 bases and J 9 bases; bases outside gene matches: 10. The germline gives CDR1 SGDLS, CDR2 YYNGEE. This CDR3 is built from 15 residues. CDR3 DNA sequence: TGTGCCAGCAGCCCCGTTAGCGGGAGGTTGGGTGAGCAGTTCTTC. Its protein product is CASSPVSGRLGEQFF.

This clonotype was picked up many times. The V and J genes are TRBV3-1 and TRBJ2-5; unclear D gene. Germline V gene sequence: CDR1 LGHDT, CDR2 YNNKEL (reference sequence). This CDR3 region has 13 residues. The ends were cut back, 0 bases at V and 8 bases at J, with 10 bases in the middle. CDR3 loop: CASSQEVQRTQYF. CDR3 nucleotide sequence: TGTGCCAGCAGCCAAGAAGTCCAGAGAACCCAGTACTTC.

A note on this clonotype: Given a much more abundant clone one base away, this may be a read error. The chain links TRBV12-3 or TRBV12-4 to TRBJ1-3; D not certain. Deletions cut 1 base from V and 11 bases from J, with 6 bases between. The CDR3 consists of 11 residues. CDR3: CASSLGDAIYF. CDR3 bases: TGTGCCAGCAGTTTAGGTGACGCCATATATTTT.

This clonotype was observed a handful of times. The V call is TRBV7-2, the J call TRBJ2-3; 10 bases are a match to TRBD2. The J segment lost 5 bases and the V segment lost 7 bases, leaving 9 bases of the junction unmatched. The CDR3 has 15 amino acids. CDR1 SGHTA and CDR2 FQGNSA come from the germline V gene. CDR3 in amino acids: CASNTQRGGLDTQYF. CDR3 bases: TGTGCCAGCAACACACAGCGGGGGGGCCTAGATACGCAGTATTTT.

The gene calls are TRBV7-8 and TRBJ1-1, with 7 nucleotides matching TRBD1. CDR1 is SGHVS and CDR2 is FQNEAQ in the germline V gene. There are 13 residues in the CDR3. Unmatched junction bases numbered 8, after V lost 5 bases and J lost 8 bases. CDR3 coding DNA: TGTGCCAGCAGCCTTGGGACAGCACTAGAAGCTTTCTTT. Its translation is CASSLGTALEAFF.

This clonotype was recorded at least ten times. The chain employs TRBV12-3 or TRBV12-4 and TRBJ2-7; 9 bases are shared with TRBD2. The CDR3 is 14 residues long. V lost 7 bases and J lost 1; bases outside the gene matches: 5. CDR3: CASIASGVSYEQYF. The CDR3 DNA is TGTGCCAGCATCGCTAGCGGGGTTTCCTACGAGCAGTACTTC.

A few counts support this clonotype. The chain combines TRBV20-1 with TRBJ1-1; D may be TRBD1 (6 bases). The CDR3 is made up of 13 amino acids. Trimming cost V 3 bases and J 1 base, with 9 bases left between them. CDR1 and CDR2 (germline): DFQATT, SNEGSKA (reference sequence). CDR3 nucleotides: TGCAGTGCTAGGGGGGCGGGGAACACTGAAGCTTTCTTT. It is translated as CSARGAGNTEAFF.

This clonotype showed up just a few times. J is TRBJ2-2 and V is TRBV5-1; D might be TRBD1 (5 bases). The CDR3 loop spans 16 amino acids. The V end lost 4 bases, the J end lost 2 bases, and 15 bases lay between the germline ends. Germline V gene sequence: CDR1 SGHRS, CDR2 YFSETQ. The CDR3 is CASSVMVQGNTGELFF. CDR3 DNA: TGCGCCAGCAGCGTGATGGTGCAGGGAAACACCGGGGAGCTGTTTTTT.

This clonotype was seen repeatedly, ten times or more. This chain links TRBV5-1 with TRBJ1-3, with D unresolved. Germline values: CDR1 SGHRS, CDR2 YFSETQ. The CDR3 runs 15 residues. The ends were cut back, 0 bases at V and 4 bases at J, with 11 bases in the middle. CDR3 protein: CASSLDISAGNTIYF. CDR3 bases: TGCGCCAGCAGCTTGGATATTTCGGCGGGAAACACCATATATTTT.

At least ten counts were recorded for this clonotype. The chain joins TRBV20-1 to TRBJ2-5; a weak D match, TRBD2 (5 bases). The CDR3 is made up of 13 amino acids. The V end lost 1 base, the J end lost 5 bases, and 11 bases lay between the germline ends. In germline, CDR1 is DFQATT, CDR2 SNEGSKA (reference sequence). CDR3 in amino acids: CSARGVGEETQYF. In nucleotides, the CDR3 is TGCAGTGCTAGAGGGGTCGGGGAGGAGACCCAGTACTTC.

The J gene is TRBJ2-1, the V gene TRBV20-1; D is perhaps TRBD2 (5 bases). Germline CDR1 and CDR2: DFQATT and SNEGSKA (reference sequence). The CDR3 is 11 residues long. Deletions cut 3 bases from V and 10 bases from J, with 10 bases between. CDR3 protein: CSASTVAEQFF. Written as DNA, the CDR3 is TGCAGTGCTAGTACGGTAGCGGAGCAGTTCTTC.

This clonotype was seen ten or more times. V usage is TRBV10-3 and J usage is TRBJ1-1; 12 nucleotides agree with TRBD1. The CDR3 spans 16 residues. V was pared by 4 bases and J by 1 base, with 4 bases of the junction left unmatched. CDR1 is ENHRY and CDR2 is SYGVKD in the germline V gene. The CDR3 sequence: CAISAGTGGTNTEAFF. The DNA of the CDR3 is TGTGCCATCAGTGCCGGGACAGGGGGCACGAACACTGAAGCTTTCTTT.

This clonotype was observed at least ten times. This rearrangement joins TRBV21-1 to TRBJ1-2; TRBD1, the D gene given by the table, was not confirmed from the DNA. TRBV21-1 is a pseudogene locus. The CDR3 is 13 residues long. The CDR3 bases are TGTGCCAGCAGCAAAGATTGGGGCAATGGCTACACCTTC. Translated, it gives CASSKDWGNGYTF.

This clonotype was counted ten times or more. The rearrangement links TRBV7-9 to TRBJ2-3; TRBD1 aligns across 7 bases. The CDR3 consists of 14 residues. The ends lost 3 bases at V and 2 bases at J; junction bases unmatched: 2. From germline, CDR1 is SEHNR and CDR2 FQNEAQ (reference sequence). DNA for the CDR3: TGTGCCAGCAGCTTCGGGACAGACACAGATACGCAGTATTTT. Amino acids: CASSFGTDTDTQYF.